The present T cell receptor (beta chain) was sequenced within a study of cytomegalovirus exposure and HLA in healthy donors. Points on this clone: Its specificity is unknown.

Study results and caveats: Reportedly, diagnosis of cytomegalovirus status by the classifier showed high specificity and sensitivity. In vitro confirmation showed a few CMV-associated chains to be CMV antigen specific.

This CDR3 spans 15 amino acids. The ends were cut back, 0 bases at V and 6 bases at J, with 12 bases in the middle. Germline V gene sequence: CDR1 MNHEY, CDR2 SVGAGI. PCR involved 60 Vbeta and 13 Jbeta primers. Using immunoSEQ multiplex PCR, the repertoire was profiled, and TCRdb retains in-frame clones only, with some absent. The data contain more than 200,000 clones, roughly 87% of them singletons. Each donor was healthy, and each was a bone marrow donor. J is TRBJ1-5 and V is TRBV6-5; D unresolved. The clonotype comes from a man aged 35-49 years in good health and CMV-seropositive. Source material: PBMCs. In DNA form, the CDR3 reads TGTGCCAGCAGTTACTCGGGATCGGGGATTCAGCCCCAGCATTTT. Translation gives CASSYSGSGIQPQHF.